This TCR beta chain appears in the sequencing data of a study of cytomegalovirus exposure and HLA in healthy donors. Comment on this clone: The antigen is unknown.

PCR involved 60 Vbeta and 13 Jbeta primers. The assay was immunoSEQ multiplex PCR, and TCRdb's table has in-frame clones only and misses some. Here the sample spans fewer than 250,000 clones, 85% being singletons. Findings and caveats of the study: An analysis that came later showed most CMV-associated TCR beta chains appearing HLA-restricted.

The sequencing sample was made of PBMCs. The sequence was collected from a human donor in good health.

CDR3 bases: TGTGCCAGCAGCAAATCGCCTTCTACAGGGGTGGACATTCAGTACTTC. This gives the protein CASSKSPSTGVDIQYF. The V and J genes are TRBV7-9 and TRBJ2-4, with 7 bases matching TRBD1. Germline V gene data show CDR1 as SEHNR and CDR2 as FQNEAQ (reference sequence). The junction had 15 bases not matched to a gene; V was cut back by 5 bases and J by 8 bases. This CDR3 contains 16 residues.